The clone carrying this T cell receptor (beta chain) has at least ten counts. To make TCR beta libraries, researchers used iRepertoire HTBI primers and Arm-PCR of CDR3 regions. Original data processing: Detected in the samples were 62 TRBV and 14 to 15 TRBJ segments. TCRdb itself ran the multiplex PCR reads through MiXCR, one entry per CDR3 protein. The authors' filters were not applied to this entry. Among 580,000 or so distinct CDR3 sequences, around 15% were seen once, and the ten largest hold 12%. Noted time point: newly diagnosed GD, antithyroid drugs for less than 3 months. There was RNA extracted from PBMCs, and the TCR library was made from it. These data belong to a study of regulatory T cells in long-lasting Graves disease. Germline CDR1 LNHDA, CDR2 SQIVND (reference sequence). This CDR3 is 13 amino acids long. V gave up 9 bases and J gave up 4 bases; unmatched junction bases: 5. Separately, the same data were catalogued under a study of T cells in Graves' hyperthyroidism and ophthalmopathy. From that study: RT-PCR in the first round (using the HTBI primer set) targeted the TCR CDR3.

Sample: peripheral blood mononuclear cells (PBMCs), taken at new diagnosis, from a patient treated with antithyroid drugs. This sequence was found in a man between 18 and 29 years old with Graves disease. The genes are TRBV19 and TRBJ1-2; TRBD1 agrees at 10 bases. Written as DNA, the CDR3 is TGTGCCAGCGGGACAGGGGCATTCTATGGCTACACCTTC. Translating it yields CASGTGAFYGYTF.